This TCR beta chain was profiled in a study of CD8+ T cells in alopecia areata. About the study: The tofacitinib course ran for 6 to 18 months and was followed by 6 months off drug.

The V end was cut by 2 bases, the J end by 2 bases, with 10 bases between. Germline-derived CDR1 and CDR2 are MNHEY and SMNVEV (reference sequence). CDR3 size: 16 residues. Investigators isolated RNA and reverse transcribed it into cDNA to act as the sequencing template. Sequencing was performed with immunoSEQ multiplex PCR; in TCRdb, only in-frame clones are kept and a portion is missing. The sample carries over 150,000 clones, roughly 50% recorded once. General observations from the study: Normal scalp showed lower clonality than lesional scalp, especially alopecia totalis/universalis. Persistence in scalp and blood during tofacitinib was observed for many expanded lesional clones.

The sample holds a few counts of this clone. Its antigen is unknown. As for treatment: oral pan-JAK inhibitor, 5-10 mg twice daily. The receptor was isolated from a human donor with alopecia areata. The gene calls are TRBV27 and TRBJ2-6; tentatively, D is TRBD1 (6 bases). The material was CD8+ T cells sorted from blood, obtained at week 24, from a patient treated with tofacitinib. CDR3 sequence: CASSLMGAAGANVLTF. CDR3 in DNA: TGTGCCAGCAGTTTAATGGGGGCCGCTGGGGCCAACGTCCTGACTTTC.